This T cell receptor (beta chain) was captured in a study of blood T cell repertoires in COVID-19. Overall study: Sample material is recorded as cDNA or gDNA derived from T cells, B-cell-depleted T cells, or PBMCs.

Per the germline V gene, CDR1 is MGHRA and CDR2 is YSYEKL. The V segment lost 5 bases and the J segment 13 bases; nucleotides outside the gene matches: 11. The CDR3 is 14 amino acids. Per the original methods: From reference gene primer amplification, estimates of nucleated cell counts were derived. Produced via immunoSEQ multiplex PCR; TCRdb's table is partial and in-frame only. That table gives V, J and clone size, and the DNA gave D and trimming. The sample comprises a few hundred thousand clones, 84% of which are singletons, and approximately 2.3% rests with the top ten. The chain joins TRBV4-1 to TRBJ2-2, with 9 bases fitting TRBD1. The origin of this receptor is a man in his forties or fifties who had recovered from COVID-19. Source material: peripheral blood. The CDR3 nucleotides are TGCGCCAGCAGCGTACGACAGGGGGAAAGGGTGCTGTTTTTT. Translation gives CASSVRQGERVLFF.